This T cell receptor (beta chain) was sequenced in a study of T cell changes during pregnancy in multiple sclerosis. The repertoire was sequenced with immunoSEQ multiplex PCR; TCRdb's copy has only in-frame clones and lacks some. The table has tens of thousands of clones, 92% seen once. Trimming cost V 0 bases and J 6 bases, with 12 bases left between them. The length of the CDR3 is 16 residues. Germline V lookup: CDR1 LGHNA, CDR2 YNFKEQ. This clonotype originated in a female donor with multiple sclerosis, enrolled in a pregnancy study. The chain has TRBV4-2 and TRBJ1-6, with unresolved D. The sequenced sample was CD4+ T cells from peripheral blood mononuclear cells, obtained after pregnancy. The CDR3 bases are TGTGCCAGCAGCCAAGAAAGGAGCCCATCTAATTCACCCCTCCACTTT. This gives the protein CASSQERSPSNSPLHF.